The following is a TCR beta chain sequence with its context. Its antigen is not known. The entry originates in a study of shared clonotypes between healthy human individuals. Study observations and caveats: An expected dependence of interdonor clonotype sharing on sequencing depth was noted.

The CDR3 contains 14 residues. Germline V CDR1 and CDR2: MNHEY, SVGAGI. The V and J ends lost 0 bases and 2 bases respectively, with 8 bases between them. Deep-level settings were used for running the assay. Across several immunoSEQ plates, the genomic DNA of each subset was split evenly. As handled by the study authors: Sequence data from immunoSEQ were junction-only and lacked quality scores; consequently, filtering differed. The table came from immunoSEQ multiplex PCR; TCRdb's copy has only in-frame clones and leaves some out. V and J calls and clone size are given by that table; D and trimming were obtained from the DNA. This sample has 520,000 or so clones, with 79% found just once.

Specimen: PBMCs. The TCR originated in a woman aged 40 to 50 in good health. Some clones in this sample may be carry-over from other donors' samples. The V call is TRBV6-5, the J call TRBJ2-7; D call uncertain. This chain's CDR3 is CASSYSMVPYEQYF. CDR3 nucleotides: TGTGCCAGCAGTTACTCAATGGTTCCCTACGAGCAGTACTTC.